This T cell receptor (beta chain) was found in a study of blood T cells in healthy people across ages. Overall study results and limits: Diversity of TCR beta correlated strongly with naive T cell percentage. Because sorting was not performed, PBMCs prevented conclusive naive versus antigen-experienced comparison.

Trimming pared 2 bases from V and 5 bases from J, leaving 21 bases between. This CDR3 has 17 residues. Per the germline V gene, CDR1 is SEHNR and CDR2 is FQNEAQ (reference sequence). PCR was performed a second time for 7 to 11 cycles using a sample-barcoded 5' primer and a J-beta primer mix. TCRdb re-called the 5' RACE reads through MiXCR, storing one row per CDR3 protein. In the table there are approximately 490,000 distinct CDR3 sequences, 24% of which are singletons. Healthy Caucasians from Russia aged roughly 6 to 95 served as donors. Concerning this clonotype itself: The antigen is unknown.

Separately, the same data were catalogued under a study of T cells of mothers and their children. According to that study: Each mother yielded more than 10 million TCR beta CDR3 reads. Each child yielded millions of reads.

The sequence was obtained from a boy between 10 and 17 years old in good health. Sequenced: blood. The rearrangement uses TRBV7-9 and TRBJ2-5, with TRBD1 as a possible D gene (5 bases). The CDR3: CASSLLNRGSTWETQYF. In nucleotides, the CDR3 is TGTGCCAGCAGCTTATTGAATAGGGGCTCCACTTGGGAGACCCAGTACTTC.